The 18 T cell receptor beta chains below all came from one sample that was sequenced in a study of shared clonotypes between healthy human individuals. Libraries were prepared by immunoSEQ multiplex PCR; TCRdb keeps only in-frame clonotypes and omits some of them. Of more than 400,000 clones in the sample, over 70% were seen once. The sample comprised PBMCs. These receptors all stem from a woman aged 40 to 50 in good health. Some clones in this sample may be carry-over from other donors' samples.

The V and J genes are TRBV12-5 and TRBJ2-5; tentative D call: TRBD2 (5 bases). Trimming took off 6 bases at V and 5 bases at J, with 7 bases between the two ends. Germline CDR1 reads LGHNT; CDR2 reads FRNRAP. CDR3 length: 11 residues. The CDR3 DNA reads TGTGCTAGTGGCCGAGGGGAGACCCAGTACTTC. This codes for CASGRGETQYF.

The chain carries TRBV28 and TRBJ1-5; possible D gene TRBD1, 5 bases. The germline V and J ends were trimmed by 6 bases and 4 bases, with 7 bases remaining between them. CDR3 length: 12 amino acids. Germline CDR1 is MDHEN and CDR2 is SYDVKM. CDR3 amino acids: CASRGVNQPQHF. The CDR3 region has the DNA TGTGCCAGCAGAGGGGTGAATCAGCCCCAGCATTTT.

The rearrangement uses TRBV6-6 and TRBJ1-3; 9 bases match TRBD1. Per germline, CDR1 MNHNY and CDR2 SVGAGI (reference sequence). The CDR3 covers 15 residues. The V gene end was trimmed by 2 bases and the J gene end by 5 bases; junction bases not matched to a gene: 4. The CDR3 loop reads CASSYPGQGRNTIYF. The DNA for the CDR3 is TGTGCCAGCAGTTACCCGGGACAGGGCAGAAACACCATATATTTT.

The V gene is TRBV5-1, the J gene TRBJ2-1; 11 nucleotides line up with TRBD2. V dropped 2 bases and J dropped 2; count of bases not matched to a gene: 3. This CDR3 spans 16 amino acids. In germline, CDR1 is SGHRS, CDR2 YFSETQ. DNA of the CDR3: TGCGCCAGCAGCTTTAGCGGGAGGGCCCCCTACAATGAGCAGTTCTTC. Protein sequence: CASSFSGRAPYNEQFF.

As to this clone: Given a far larger clone just one base away, this is likely a sequencing read error. The chain uses TRBV5-1 and TRBJ2-7; 13 bases agree with TRBD2. Germline V gives CDR1 SGHRS, CDR2 YFSETQ. This CDR3 has 16 residues. The CDR3 DNA is TGCGCCAGCAGCTTGACACTAGCGGGAGGGCCAAACGAGCTGTACTTC. Translation gives CASSLTLAGGPNELYF.

The J gene is TRBJ1-2, the V gene TRBV5-6; D uncertain. This CDR3 contains 11 residues. Trimming stripped 4 bases from V and 5 bases from J, with 6 bases between. Germline assignment: CDR1 SGHDT and CDR2 YYEEEE. CDR3 sequence reads: CASSTGYGYTF. The CDR3 DNA sequence: TGTGCCAGCAGCACCGGTTATGGCTACACCTTC.

The chain links TRBV19 to TRBJ1-1; TRBD1 matches 8 bases. The CDR3 extends over 14 amino acids. Germline CDR1 LNHDA, CDR2 SQIVND (reference sequence). With V trimmed by 4 bases and J by 6 bases, 7 bases remained unmatched. The CDR3 spells CASSTRDRSSEAFF. CDR3 sequence (DNA): TGTGCCAGTAGTACCCGGGACAGGTCGTCTGAAGCTTTCTTT.

The rearrangement links TRBV18 to TRBJ2-1; possible D gene TRBD2, 6 bases. V lost 3 bases and J lost 5, with 11 bases in between. The CDR3 length is 14 residues. Germline loops: CDR1 KGHSH, CDR2 LQKENI. The CDR3 loop is CASSPGSGDNEQFF. The CDR3 DNA sequence: TGTGCCAGCTCACCCGGTAGCGGAGACAATGAGCAGTTCTTC.

Remarks on this clone: This same CDR3 is encoded by further DNA sequences in the sample. The chain is built from TRBV7-2 and TRBJ2-3; D is unresolved. This CDR3 contains 13 residues. Germline V gene lookup returns CDR1 SGHTA and CDR2 FQGNSA. Trimming pared 1 base from V and 1 base from J, leaving 3 bases between. CDR3 coding DNA: TGTGCCAGCAGCTTAGGTCGCACAGATACGCAGTATTTT. Its translation: CASSLGRTDTQYF.

With regard to this clone: A far larger clone is off by one base, so a read error is likely. V gene TRBV28 combines with J gene TRBJ1-5; D might be TRBD1 (5 bases). Germline-derived CDR1 and CDR2 are MDHEN and SYDVKM. The CDR3 contains 16 residues. The V end lost 5 bases, the J end lost 3 bases, and 17 bases lay between the germline ends. CDR3 amino acids: CASSIAADSYNQPQHF. DNA for the CDR3: TGTGCCAGCAGTATAGCCGCAGACAGCTACAATCAGCCCCAGCATTTT. Based on the CDR3 plus reference TRBV28 and TRBJ1-5, the full variable domain is DVKVTQSSRYLVKRTGEKVFLECVQDMDHENMFWYRQDPGLGLRLIYFSYDVKMKEKGDIPEGYSVSREKKERFSLILESASTNQTSMYLCASSIAADSYNQPQHFGDGTRLSIL.

This clone was seen only once. Only one base separates this from a far larger clonotype, so it likely reflects a read error. The rearrangement links TRBV18 to TRBJ2-7, with D possibly TRBD2 on 5 matching bases. The CDR3 consists of 15 residues. The germline gives CDR1 KGHSH, CDR2 LQKENI. Here the CDR3 DNA reads TGTGCCAGCTCACGGGTTGAGGAGGCCTGGAACGAGCAGTGCTTC. Its protein product is CASSRVEEAWNEQCF.

There are a few counts of this clone. A read error is the likely source, as a far larger clone sits one nucleotide away. The sample holds other DNA sequences that translate to the same CDR3. The rearrangement joins TRBV7-9 to TRBJ2-1; D not certain. Germline V gives CDR1 SEHNR, CDR2 FQNEAQ (reference sequence). The CDR3 loop spans 15 amino acids. The CDR3 bases are TGTGCCAGCAGCTTAGTTCCAGAGGCCTACAATGAGCAGCTCTTC. Amino acid sequence: CASSLVPEAYNEQLF.

This clone is a singleton in its sample. This chain links TRBV19 with TRBJ1-1, with 7 nucleotides matching TRBD1. The CDR3 has 14 amino acids. Trimming cost V 5 bases and J 1 base; bases outside gene matches: 4. Germline lookup yields CDR1 LNHDA and CDR2 SQIVND (reference sequence). For the CDR3, the DNA is TGTGCCAGTAGTCCGGGACAGCGGAACACTGAAGCTTTCTTT. Its protein product is CASSPGQRNTEAFF.

In the case of this clone: It differs at one base from a far larger clone, so likely a read error. The CDR3 loop is CAWSVRGNPGNTIYF. In DNA, the CDR3 is TGTGCCTGGAGTGTACGTGGGAACCCTGGAAACACCATATATTTT. The chain carries TRBV30 and TRBJ1-3, with D unresolved. The CDR3 totals 15 residues. Trimming removed 0 bases from V and 2 bases from J, with 11 bases in between. Germline assignment: CDR1 GTSNPN and CDR2 SVGIG (reference sequence). Filled out from reference TRBV30 and TRBJ1-3, the complete variable domain reads SQTIHQWPATLVQPVGSPLSLECTVEGTSNPNLYWYRQAAGRGLQLLFYSVGIGQISSEVPQNLSASRPQDRQFILSSKKLLLSDSGFYLCAWSVRGNPGNTIYFGEGSWLTVV.

The chain has TRBV29-1 and TRBJ2-1; 10 positions match TRBD2. V shed 0 bases, J shed 6 bases, and the junction held 8 bases outside the gene matches. Germline-derived CDR1 and CDR2 are SQVTM and ANQGSEA. The CDR3 sequence is 16 residues long. CDR3 in amino acids: CSVEDPGLARSNEQFF. The DNA for the CDR3 is TGCAGCGTTGAAGACCCGGGACTAGCGCGTTCCAATGAGCAGTTCTTC.

The chain combines TRBV19 with TRBJ1-1, with TRBD1 as a possible D gene (5 bases). The germline CDR1 and CDR2 sequences are LNHDA and SQIVND (reference sequence). V lost 3 bases and J lost 0, with 11 bases in between. This CDR3 has 15 residues. As DNA, the CDR3 is TGTGCCAGTAGTATTGGGGGAAGGGTGAACACTGAAGCTTTCTTT. Translation gives CASSIGGRVNTEAFF.

The V gene is TRBV30, the J gene TRBJ1-1; D not resolved. There are 14 residues in the CDR3. From germline, CDR1 is GTSNPN and CDR2 SVGIG (reference sequence). Deletions cut 5 bases from V and 4 bases from J, with 17 bases between. The CDR3 nucleotides read TGTGCCTGGGAACGCATTGGGTTAGGCACTGAAGCTTTCTTT. Residues: CAWERIGLGTEAFF.

Comments on this clone: The sample carries other DNA sequences with the same CDR3. The chain has TRBV30 and TRBJ1-5; D gene ambiguous. This CDR3 is 13 amino acids long. The ends were cut back, 0 bases at V and 2 bases at J, with 5 bases in the middle. The germline V gene encodes CDR1 GTSNPN and CDR2 SVGIG (reference sequence). The CDR3 bases are TGTGCCTGGAGTGTACGGCGCAATCAGCCCCAGCATTTT. Its protein is CAWSVRRNQPQHF. Complete variable domain (other parts from reference TRBV30 and TRBJ1-5): SQTIHQWPATLVQPVGSPLSLECTVEGTSNPNLYWYRQAAGRGLQLLFYSVGIGQISSEVPQNLSASRPQDRQFILSSKKLLLSDSGFYLCAWSVRRNQPQHFGDGTRLSIL.